This T cell receptor beta chain was sequenced for a study of T cells after somatic rescue of genetic block. Here immunoSEQ multiplex PCR was the method, and the copy in TCRdb shows in-frame clones only, minus some. The repertoire consists of approximately 110,000 clones, with approximately 90% occurring once and the leading ten covering roughly 1.5%. Germline V gives CDR1 MRHNA, CDR2 SNTAGT. The ends lost 2 bases at V and 4 bases at J; junction bases unmatched: 0. This CDR3 comprises 15 residues. Remarks on this clone: The sample has other DNA sequences that encode this CDR3 too.

V and J are TRBV6-4 and TRBJ2-3, with 13 bases lining up with TRBD2. The TCR was taken from a woman aged 18-29 years. The material sequenced was peripheral blood mononuclear cells (PBMCs). The CDR3 nucleotides are TGTGCCAGCAGTGACACTAGCGGGGGGGCAGATACGCAGTATTTT. As protein: CASSDTSGGADTQYF.